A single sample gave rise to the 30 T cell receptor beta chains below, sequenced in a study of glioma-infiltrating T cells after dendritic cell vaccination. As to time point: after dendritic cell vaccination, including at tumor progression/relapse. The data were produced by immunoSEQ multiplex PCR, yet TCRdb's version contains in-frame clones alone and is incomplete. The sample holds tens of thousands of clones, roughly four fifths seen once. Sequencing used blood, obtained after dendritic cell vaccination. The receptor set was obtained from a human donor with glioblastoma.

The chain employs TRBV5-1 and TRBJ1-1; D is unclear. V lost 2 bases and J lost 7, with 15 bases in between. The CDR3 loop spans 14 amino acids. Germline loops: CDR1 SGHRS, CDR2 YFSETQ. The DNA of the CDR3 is TGCGCCAGCAGCTTACTTCGGAGGCGGGATGAAGCTTTCTTT. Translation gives CASSLLRRRDEAFF. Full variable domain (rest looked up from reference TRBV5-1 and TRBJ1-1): KAGVTQTPRYLIKTRGQQVTLSCSPISGHRSVSWYQQTPGQGLQFLFEYFSETQRNKGNFPGRFSGRQFSNSRSEMNVSTLELGDSALYLCASSLLRRRDEAFFGQGTRLTVV.

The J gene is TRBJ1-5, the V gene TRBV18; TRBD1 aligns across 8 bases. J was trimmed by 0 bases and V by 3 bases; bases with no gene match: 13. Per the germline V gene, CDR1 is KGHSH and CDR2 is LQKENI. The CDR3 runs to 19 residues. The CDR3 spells CASSPAGQAPVYSNQPQHF. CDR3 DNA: TGTGCCAGCTCACCCGCGGGACAGGCCCCGGTTTATAGCAATCAGCCCCAGCATTTT. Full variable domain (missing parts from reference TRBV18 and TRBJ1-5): NAGVMQNPRHLVRRRGQEARLRCSPMKGHSHVYWYRQLPEEGLKFMVYLQKENIIDESGMPKERFSAEFPKEGPSILRIQQVVRGDSAAYFCASSPAGQAPVYSNQPQHFGDGTRLSIL.

The CDR3 is CASSQDLAGGNTGELFF. CDR3 coding DNA: TGCGCCAGCAGCCAAGATCTAGCGGGGGGGAACACCGGGGAGCTGTTTTTT. V gene TRBV4-3 combines with J gene TRBJ2-2; TRBD2 matches 11 bases. With V trimmed by 0 bases and J by 1 base, 1 base remained unmatched. CDR3 length equals 17 residues. Germline V gene data show CDR1 as LGHNA and CDR2 as YSLEER.

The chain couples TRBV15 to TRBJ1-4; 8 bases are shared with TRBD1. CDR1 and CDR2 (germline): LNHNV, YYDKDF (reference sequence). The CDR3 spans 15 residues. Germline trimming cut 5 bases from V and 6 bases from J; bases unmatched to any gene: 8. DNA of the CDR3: TGTGCCACCAGCCTAAACAGGGGGTCGGATGAAAAACTGTTTTTT. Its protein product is CATSLNRGSDEKLFF.

In DNA, the CDR3 is TGTGCCAGCAGGCACGCCGGGGAAGTTGAGCAGTTCTTC. This translates into CASRHAGEVEQFF. The V and J genes are TRBV14 and TRBJ2-1; D perhaps matches TRBD2 (5 bases). Germline-derived CDR1 and CDR2 are SGHDN and FVKESK. V was pared by 6 bases and J by 9 bases, with 15 bases between. This CDR3 contains 13 residues. The full variable domain, completed using reference TRBV14 and TRBJ2-1, is EAGVTQFPSHSVIEKGQTVTLRCDPISGHDNLYWYRRVMGKEIKFLLHFVKESKQDESGMPNNRFLAERTGGTYSTLKVQPAELEDSGVYFCASRHAGEVEQFFGPGTRLTVL.

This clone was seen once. The chain's CDR3 is CSVVFRGGGNTEAFF. The CDR3 nucleotides are TGCAGCGTCGTCTTCCGTGGGGGCGGGAACACTGAAGCTTTCTTT. V gene TRBV29-1 combines with J gene TRBJ1-1; D is perhaps TRBD1 (6 bases). The CDR3 totals 15 residues. CDR1 is SQVTM and CDR2 is ANQGSEA in the germline V gene. V lost 6 bases and J 1 base, leaving 18 bases between the germline ends. The variable domain in full, completed from reference TRBV29-1 and TRBJ1-1, reads SAVISQKPSRDICQRGTSLTIQCQVDSQVTMMFWYRQQPGQSLTLIATANQGSEATYESGFVIDKFPISRPNLTFSTLTVSNMSPEDSSIYLCSVVFRGGGNTEAFFGQGTRLTVV.

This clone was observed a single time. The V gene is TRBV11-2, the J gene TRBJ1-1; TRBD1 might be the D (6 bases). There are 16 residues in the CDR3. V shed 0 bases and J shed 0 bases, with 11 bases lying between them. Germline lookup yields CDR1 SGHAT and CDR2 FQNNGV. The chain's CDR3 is CASSLDPGGVNTEAFF. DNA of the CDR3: TGTGCCAGCAGCTTAGATCCTGGGGGCGTGAACACTGAAGCTTTCTTT.

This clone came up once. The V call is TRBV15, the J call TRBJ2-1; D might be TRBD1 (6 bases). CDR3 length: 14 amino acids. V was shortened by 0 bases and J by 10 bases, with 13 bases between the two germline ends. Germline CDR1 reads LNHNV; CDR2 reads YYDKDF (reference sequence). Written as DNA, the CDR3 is TGTGCCACCAGCAGAGAGGGGACACCTACAGAGCAGTTCTTC. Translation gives CATSREGTPTEQFF.

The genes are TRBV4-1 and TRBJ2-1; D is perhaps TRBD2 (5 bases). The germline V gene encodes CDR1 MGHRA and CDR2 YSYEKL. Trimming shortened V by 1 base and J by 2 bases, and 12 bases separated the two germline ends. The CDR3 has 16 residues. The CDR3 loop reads CASSQVRGFTYNEQFF. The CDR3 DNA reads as TGCGCCAGCAGCCAAGTTAGAGGGTTCACCTACAATGAGCAGTTCTTC.

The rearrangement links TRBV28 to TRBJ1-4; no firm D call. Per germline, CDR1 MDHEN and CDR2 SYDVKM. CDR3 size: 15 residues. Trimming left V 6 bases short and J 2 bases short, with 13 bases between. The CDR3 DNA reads TGTGCCAGCAGCTCCCTCCAGACTACTAATGAAAAACTGTTTTTT. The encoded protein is CASSSLQTTNEKLFF.

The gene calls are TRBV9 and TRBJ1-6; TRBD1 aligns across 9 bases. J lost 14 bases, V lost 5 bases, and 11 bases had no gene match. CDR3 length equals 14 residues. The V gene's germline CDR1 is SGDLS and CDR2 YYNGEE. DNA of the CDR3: TGTGCCAGCAGTCCGGGGGACAGGGTAATATCCCTCCACTTT. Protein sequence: CASSPGDRVISLHF.

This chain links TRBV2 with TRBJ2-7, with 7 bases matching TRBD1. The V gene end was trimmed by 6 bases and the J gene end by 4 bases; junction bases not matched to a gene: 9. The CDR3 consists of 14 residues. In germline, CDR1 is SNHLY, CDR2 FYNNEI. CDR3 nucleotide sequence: TGTGCCAGCAGGCCGGGACAGAGTCTTTACGAGCAGTACTTC. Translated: CASRPGQSLYEQYF.

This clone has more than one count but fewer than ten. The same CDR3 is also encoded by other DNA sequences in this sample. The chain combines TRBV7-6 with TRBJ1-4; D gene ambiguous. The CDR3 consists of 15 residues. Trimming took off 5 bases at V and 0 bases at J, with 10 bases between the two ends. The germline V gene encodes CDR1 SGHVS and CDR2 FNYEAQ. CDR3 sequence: CASSPPGATNEKLFF. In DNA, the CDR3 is TGTGCCAGCAGCCCCCCAGGTGCAACTAATGAAAAACTGTTTTTT.

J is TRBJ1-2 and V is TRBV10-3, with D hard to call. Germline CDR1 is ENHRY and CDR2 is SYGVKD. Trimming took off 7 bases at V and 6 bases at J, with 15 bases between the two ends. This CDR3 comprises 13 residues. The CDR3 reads CAITNLGEDGYTF. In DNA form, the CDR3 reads TGTGCCATCACCAACCTTGGGGAGGATGGCTACACCTTC.

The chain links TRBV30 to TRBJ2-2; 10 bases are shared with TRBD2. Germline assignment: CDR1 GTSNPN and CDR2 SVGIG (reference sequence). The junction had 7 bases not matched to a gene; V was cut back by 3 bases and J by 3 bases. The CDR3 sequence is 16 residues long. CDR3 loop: CAWSFGLAGDTGELFF. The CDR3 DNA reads TGTGCCTGGAGCTTCGGGCTAGCGGGGGACACCGGGGAGCTGTTTTTT.

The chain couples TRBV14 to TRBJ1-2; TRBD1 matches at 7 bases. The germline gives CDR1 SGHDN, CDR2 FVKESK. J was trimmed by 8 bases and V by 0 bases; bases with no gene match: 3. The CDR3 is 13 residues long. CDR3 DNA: TGTGCCAGCAGCCAAGACGACAGGGCCGGCTACACCTTC. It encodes CASSQDDRAGYTF.

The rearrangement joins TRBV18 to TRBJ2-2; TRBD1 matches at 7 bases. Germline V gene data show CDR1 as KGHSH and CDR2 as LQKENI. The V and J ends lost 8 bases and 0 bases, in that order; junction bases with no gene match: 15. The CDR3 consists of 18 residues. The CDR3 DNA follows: TGTGCCAGCCCCTCTGGACAGGCCCCCTCGTCGAACACCGGGGAGCTGTTTTTT. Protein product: CASPSGQAPSSNTGELFF.

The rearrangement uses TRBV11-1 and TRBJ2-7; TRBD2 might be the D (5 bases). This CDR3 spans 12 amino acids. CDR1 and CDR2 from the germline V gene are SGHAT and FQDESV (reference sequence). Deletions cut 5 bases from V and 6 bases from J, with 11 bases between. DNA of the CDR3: TGTGCCAGCAGCGTACTTGAGGGCGAGCAGTACTTC. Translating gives CASSVLEGEQYF.

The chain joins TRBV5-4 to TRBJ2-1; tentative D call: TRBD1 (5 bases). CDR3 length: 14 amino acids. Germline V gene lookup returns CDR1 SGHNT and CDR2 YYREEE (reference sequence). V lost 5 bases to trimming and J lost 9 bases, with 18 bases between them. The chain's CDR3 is CASRTVQGRGEQFF. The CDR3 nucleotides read TGTGCCAGCAGGACAGTGCAGGGAAGGGGTGAGCAGTTCTTC. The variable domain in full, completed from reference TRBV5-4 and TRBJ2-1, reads ETGVTQSPTHLIKTRGQQVTLRCSSQSGHNTVSWYQQALGQGPQFIFQYYREEENGRGNFPPRFSGLQFPNYSSELNVNALELDDSALYLCASRTVQGRGEQFFGPGTRLTVL.

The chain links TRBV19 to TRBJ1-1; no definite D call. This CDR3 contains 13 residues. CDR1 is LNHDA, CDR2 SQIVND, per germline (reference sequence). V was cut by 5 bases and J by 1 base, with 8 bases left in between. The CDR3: CASSVSENTEAFF. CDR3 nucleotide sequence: TGTGCCAGTAGTGTCAGTGAGAACACTGAAGCTTTCTTT.

CDR3 DNA sequence: TGTGCCACCAGCAGAGGGAGGACAGGGGGGGATGTTGGCTACACCTTC. It encodes CATSRGRTGGDVGYTF. The chain couples TRBV15 to TRBJ1-2; TRBD1 matches at 10 bases. The CDR3 has 16 amino acids. Germline V gives CDR1 LNHNV, CDR2 YYDKDF (reference sequence). V shed 1 base, J shed 7 bases, and the junction held 9 bases outside the gene matches. Full variable domain (rest looked up from reference TRBV15 and TRBJ1-2): DAMVIQNPRYQVTQFGKPVTLSCSQTLNHNVMYWYQQKSSQAPKLLFHYYDKDFNNEADTPDNFQSRRPNTSFCFLDIRSPGLGDTAMYLCATSRGRTGGDVGYTFGSGTRLTVV.

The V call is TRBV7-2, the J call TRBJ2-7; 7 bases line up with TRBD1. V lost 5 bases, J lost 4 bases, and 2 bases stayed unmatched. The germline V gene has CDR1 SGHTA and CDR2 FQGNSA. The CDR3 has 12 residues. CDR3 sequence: CASSEDRYEQYF. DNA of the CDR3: TGTGCCAGCAGCGAGGACAGGTACGAGCAGTACTTC. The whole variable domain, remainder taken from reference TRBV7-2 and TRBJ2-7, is GAGVSQSPSNKVTEKGKDVELRCDPISGHTALYWYRQSLGQGLEFLIYFQGNSAPDKSGLPSDRFSAERTGGSVSTLTIQRTQQEDSAVYLCASSEDRYEQYFGPGTRLTVT.

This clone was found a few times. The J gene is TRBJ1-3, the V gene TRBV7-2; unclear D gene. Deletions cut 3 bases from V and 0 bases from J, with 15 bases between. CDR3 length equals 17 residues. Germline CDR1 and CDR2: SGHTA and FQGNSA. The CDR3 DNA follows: TGTGCCAGCAGCTTTCGGCCTGAGGTGCTCTCTGGAAACACCATATATTTT. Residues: CASSFRPEVLSGNTIYF.

As DNA, the CDR3 is TGCAGCGGGGGACAGCCGGATCAGCCCCAGCATTTT. Translation: CSGGQPDQPQHF. The rearrangement joins TRBV29-1 to TRBJ1-5, with 7 bases that match TRBD1. The ends lost 7 bases at V and 5 bases at J; junction bases unmatched: 5. Germline V CDR1 and CDR2: SQVTM, ANQGSEA. The CDR3 sequence is 12 residues long.

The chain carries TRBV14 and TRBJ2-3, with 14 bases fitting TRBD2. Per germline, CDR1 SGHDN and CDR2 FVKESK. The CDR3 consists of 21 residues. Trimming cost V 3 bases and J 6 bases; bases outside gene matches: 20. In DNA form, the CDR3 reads TGTGCCAGCAGCCACCTCCCTGGGACTAGCGGGGGAAGTGGTATCGTGGATACGCAGTATTTT. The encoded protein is CASSHLPGTSGGSGIVDTQYF.

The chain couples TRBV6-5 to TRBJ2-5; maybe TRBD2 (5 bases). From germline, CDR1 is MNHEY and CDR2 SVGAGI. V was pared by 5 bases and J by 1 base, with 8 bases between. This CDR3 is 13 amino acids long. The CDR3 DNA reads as TGTGCCAGCAGTACCCGGGGCCAAGAGACCCAGTACTTC. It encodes CASSTRGQETQYF.

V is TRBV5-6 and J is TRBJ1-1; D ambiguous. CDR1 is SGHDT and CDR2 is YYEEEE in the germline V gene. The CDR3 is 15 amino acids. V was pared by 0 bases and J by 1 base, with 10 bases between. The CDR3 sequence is CASSLGSRGNTEAFF. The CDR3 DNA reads TGTGCCAGCAGCTTGGGTAGCCGGGGGAACACTGAAGCTTTCTTT.

The CDR3: CASTVAGGRTDTQYF. Here the CDR3 DNA reads TGTGCCAGCACGGTAGCGGGGGGGCGTACAGATACGCAGTATTTT. V and J are TRBV2 and TRBJ2-3; 11 nucleotides match TRBD2. CDR3 length: 15 residues. The germline V gene encodes CDR1 SNHLY and CDR2 FYNNEI. After removal of 7 bases from V and 3 bases from J, the junction contained 6 bases not matched to a gene.

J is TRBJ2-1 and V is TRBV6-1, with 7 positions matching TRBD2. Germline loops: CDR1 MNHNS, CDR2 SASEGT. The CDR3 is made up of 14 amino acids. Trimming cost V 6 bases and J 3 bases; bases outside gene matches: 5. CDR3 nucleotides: TGTGCCAGCAGGAGCGGGGTTGGCTACAATGAGCAGTTCTTC. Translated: CASRSGVGYNEQFF.

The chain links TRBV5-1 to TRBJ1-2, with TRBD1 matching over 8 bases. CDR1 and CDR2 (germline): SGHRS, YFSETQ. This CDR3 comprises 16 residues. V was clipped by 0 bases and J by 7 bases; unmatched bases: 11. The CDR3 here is CASSLGPGGTSGGYTF. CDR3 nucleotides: TGCGCCAGCAGCTTGGGCCCAGGGGGCACGTCAGGTGGCTACACCTTC.